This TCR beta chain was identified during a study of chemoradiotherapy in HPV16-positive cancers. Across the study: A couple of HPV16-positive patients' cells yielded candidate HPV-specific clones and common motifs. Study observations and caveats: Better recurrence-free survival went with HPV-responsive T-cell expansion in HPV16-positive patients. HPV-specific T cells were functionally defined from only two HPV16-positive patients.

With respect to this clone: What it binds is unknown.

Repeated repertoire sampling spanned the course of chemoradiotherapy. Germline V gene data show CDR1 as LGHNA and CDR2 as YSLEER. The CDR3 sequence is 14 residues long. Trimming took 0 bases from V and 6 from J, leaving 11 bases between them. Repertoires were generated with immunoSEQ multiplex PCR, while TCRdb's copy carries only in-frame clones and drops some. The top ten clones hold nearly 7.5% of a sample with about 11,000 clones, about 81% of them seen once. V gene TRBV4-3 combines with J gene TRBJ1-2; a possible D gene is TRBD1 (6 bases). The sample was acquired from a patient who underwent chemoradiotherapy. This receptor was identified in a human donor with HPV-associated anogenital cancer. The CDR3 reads CASSQDGQSNGYTF. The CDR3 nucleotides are TGCGCCAGCAGCCAAGATGGACAGTCTAATGGCTACACCTTC.